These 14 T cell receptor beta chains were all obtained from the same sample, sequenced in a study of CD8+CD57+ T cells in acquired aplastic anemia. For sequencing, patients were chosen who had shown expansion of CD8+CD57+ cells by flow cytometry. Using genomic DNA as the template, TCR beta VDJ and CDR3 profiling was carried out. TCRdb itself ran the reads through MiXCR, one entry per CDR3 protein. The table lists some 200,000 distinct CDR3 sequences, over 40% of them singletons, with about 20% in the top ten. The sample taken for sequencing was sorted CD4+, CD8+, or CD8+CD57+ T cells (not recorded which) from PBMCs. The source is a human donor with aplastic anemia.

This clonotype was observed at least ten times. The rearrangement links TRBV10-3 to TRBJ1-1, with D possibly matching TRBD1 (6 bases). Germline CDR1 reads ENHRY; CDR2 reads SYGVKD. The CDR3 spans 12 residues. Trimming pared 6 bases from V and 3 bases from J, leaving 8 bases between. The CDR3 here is CAIRGQYTEAFF. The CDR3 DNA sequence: TGTGCCATCAGAGGACAGTACACTGAAGCTTTCTTT.

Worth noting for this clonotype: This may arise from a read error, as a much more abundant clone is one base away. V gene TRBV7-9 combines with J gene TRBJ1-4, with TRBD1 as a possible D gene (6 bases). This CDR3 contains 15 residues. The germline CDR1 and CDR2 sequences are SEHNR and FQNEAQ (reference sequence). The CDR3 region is CASSPEESGAERLFF. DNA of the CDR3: TGCGCCAGCAGCCCAGAAGAGTCAGGGGCTGAAAGACTGTTTTTT.

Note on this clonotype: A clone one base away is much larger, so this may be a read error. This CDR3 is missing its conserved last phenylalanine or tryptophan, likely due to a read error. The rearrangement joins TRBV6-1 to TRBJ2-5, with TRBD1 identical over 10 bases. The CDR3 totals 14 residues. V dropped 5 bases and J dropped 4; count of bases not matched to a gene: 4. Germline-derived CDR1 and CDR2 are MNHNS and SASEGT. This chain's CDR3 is CASSIRDRGETQYL. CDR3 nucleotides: TGTGCCAGCAGTATCCGGGACAGGGGAGAGACCCAGTACCTC.

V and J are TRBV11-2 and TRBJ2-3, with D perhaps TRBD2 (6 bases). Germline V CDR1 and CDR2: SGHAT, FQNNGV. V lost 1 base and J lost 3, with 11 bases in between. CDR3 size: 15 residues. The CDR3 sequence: CASSLVGLRTDTQYF. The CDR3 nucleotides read TGTGCCAGCAGCTTAGTGGGACTCCGAACAGATACGCAGTATTTT.

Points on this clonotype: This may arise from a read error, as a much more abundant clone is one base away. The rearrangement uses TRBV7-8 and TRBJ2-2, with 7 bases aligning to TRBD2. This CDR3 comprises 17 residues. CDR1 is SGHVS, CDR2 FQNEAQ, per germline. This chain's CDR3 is CASSLAGGGSNTGGLFF. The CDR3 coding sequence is TGTGCCAGCAGCTTAGCGGGGGGGGGATCGAACACCGGGGGGCTGTTTTTT.

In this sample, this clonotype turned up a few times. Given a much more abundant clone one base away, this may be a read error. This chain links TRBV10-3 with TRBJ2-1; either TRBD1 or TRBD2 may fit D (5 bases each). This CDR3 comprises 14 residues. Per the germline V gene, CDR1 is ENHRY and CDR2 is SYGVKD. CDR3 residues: CAIRREGTPNKQFF. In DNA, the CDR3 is TGTGCCATCAGGCGCGAGGGGACCCCCAATAAGCAGTTCTTC.

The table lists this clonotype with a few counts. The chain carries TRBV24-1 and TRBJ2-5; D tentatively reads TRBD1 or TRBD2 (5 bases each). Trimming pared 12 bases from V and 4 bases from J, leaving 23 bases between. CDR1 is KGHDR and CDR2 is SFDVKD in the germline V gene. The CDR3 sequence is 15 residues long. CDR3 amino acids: CARSLLGLARETQYF. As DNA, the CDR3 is TGTGCCCGCAGTTTACTGGGGCTAGCCCGAGAGACCCAGTACTTC.

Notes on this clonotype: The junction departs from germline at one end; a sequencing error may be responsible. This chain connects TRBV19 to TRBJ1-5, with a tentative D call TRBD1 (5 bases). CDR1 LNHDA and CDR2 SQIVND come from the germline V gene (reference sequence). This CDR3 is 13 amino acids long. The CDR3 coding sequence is TGTGCCAGTAGCATAGGCAGGGAGGACTACGAGCATTTT. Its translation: CASSIGREDYEHF.

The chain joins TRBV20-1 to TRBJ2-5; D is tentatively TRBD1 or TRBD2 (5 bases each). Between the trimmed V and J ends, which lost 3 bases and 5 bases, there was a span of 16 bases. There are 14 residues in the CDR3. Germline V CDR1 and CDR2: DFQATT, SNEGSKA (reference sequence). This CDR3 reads CSASVQGRRETQYF. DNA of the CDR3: TGCAGTGCTAGCGTGCAGGGAAGGAGGGAGACCCAGTACTTC.

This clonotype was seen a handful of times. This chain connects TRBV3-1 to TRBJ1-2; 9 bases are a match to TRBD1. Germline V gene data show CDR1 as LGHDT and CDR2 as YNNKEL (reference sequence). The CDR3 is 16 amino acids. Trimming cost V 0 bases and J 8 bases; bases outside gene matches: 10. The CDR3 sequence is CASSQEGNRGLRGYTF. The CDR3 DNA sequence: TGTGCCAGCAGCCAAGAAGGGAACAGGGGGCTTCGGGGCTACACCTTC.

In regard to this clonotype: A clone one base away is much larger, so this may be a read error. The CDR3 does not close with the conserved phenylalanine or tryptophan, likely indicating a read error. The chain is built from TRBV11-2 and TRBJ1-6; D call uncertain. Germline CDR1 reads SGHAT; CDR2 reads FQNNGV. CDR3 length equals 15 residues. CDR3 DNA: TGTGCCAGCAACTTAGACCGTCTTGGTTATTCACCCCTCCACCTT. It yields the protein CASNLDRLGYSPLHL.

CDR3: CASSPLGSYEQYF. For the CDR3, the DNA is TGTGCCAGCAGCCCATTAGGTTCCTACGAGCAGTACTTC. V gene TRBV11-3 combines with J gene TRBJ2-7; D remains ambiguous. The CDR3 is made up of 13 amino acids. Trimming shortened V by 5 bases and J by 1 base, and 9 bases separated the two germline ends. Germline V gene sequence: CDR1 SGHNT, CDR2 YENEEA.

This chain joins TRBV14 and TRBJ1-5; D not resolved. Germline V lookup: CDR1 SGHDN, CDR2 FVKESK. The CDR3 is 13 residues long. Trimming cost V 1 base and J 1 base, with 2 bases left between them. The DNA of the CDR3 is TGTGCCAGCAGCCAAGCCAGCAATCAGCCCCAGCATTTT. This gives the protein CASSQASNQPQHF. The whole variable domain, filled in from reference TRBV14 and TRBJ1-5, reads EAGVTQFPSHSVIEKGQTVTLRCDPISGHDNLYWYRRVMGKEIKFLLHFVKESKQDESGMPNNRFLAERTGGTYSTLKVQPAELEDSGVYFCASSQASNQPQHFGDGTRLSIL.

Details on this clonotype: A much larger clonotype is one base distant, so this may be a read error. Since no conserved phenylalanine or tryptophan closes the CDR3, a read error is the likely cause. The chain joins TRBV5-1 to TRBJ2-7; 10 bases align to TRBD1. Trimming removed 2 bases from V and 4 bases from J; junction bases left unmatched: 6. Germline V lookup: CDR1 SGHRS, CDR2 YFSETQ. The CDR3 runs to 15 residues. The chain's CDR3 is CASSLSGTGVYEQYS. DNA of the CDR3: TGCGCCAGCAGCTTATCCGGGACAGGGGTATACGAGCAGTACTCC.